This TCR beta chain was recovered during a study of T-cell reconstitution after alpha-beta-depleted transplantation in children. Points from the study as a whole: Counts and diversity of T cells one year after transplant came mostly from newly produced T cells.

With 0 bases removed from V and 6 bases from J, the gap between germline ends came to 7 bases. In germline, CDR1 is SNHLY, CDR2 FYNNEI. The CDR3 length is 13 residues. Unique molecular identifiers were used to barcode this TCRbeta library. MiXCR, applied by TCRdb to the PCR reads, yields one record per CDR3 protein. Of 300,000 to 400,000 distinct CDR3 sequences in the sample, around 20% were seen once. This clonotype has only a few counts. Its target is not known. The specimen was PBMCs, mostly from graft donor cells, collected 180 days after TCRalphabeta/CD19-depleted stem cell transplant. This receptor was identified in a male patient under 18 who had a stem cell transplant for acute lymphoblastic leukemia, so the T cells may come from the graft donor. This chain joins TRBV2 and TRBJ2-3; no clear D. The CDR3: CASSEAPEDTQYF. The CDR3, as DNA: TGTGCCAGCAGTGAAGCCCCCGAGGATACGCAGTATTTT.